This T cell receptor beta chain appears in the sequencing data of a study of shared clonotypes between healthy human individuals (dated by TCRdb to about 2020). Broadly, across the study: A couple of women and a few men aged 18 to 49 years were included in the cohort. Per donor, leukapheresis produced somewhere between about 0.94 and 9.5 billion PBMCs. Per donor, three plates each were used for CD4 naive and CD4 memory, two for CD8 naive, and one for CD8 memory. The study deeply sequenced blood TCR repertoires of five healthy adults to estimate repertoire size and the extent of clonotype sharing between individuals. Libraries were prepared and TCR repertoires were sequenced by different laboratories using diverse techniques, in order to increase sequencing depth and limit assay-specific biases. Paper-wide results and their limitations: Pairwise subsampling led to the expectation that sequencing depth would affect the degree of clonotype sharing among donors. About 5% of naive CD4, more than 3% of naive CD8, about 2.4% of memory CD4, and about 0.4% of memory CD8 clonotypes were shared across several donors. Incomplete sequencing was indicated by rarefaction of sorted-subset datasets, despite the large sequencing depth. Estimated clonotype richness was generally larger for naive than for memory subsets. Because the study included a small number of donors, the genetic and exposure-history diversity represented was limited. Compared with non-shared clonotypes, clonotypes shared by all four sorted-subset donors had higher generation probabilities. Sampling was restricted to blood, and TCR repertoires in tissues likely differ from the TCR repertoires found in blood.

Based on the germline V gene, the CDR1 and CDR2 sequences are MDHEN and SYDVKM. From cysteine to phenylalanine, the CDR3 is 15 amino acids long. Just the 45-base CDR3 DNA is kept, in frame starting at base 1. The germline ends are 11 bases apart after V is trimmed by 4 bases and J by 2 bases. Using the deep immunoSEQ assay, TCR CDR3 regions were amplified from genomic DNA by multiplex PCR. Genomic DNA extracted from each cell subset was distributed evenly over all wells of several immunoSEQ 96-well plates, and each plate served as one replicate. For sorted subsets, each replicate PCR was loaded with approximately 200 ng genomic DNA, equivalent to approximately 27,000 T cell genomes. The purified libraries were quantified using a Qubit 3.0 fluorometer, sized with a Bioanalyzer 2100, and then quantified again using the KAPA Library Quantification kit. A separate single-read 150-cycle Illumina NextSeq 550 flow cell was used to sequence each immunoSEQ 96-well plate. In the authors' own workflow: The immunoSEQ output contained only junctional sequences without quality scores, so filtering could not match that applied to full-length reads. To assign V/J genes and CDR3, sequences were annotated against IMGT germline references using PyIR, a Python wrapper for IgBLAST v1.9. Reads were filtered out if the reads had weak V/J assignments (E-value above 1e-6), no CDR3, stop codons, out-of-frame junctions, or ambiguous translated residues. V3J clonotypes were defined as sequences sharing the same inferred V gene, J gene, and CDR3 amino acid sequence. To compute the percentage overlap between repertoires, the number of shared unique clonotypes was divided by the size of the smaller repertoire. RTK rarefaction, the Chao1 estimator, and Recon v2.1 estimates of unobserved clonotypes were used to assess repertoire richness. For all TCRbeta clonotypes obtained by the gDNA method from four donors, generation probabilities were computed with OLGA. TCRdb mirrors the immuneACCESS table, restricted to in-frame sequences. Some clones are absent from its copies; in checked studies, under half trace to an unresolved V gene, and the reason for the others is unknown. V and J calls and clone size are copied from that table; D and trimming were computed from the DNA. Across this sample there are approximately 97,000 clones, with about 68% seen only once. Roughly 43% of the sample belongs to the ten largest clones.

This clone came up a few times. No cognate antigen has been identified for it. Base qualities are not at hand, and no much larger clone is one base apart. The donors were healthy, HIV-negative adults with no recently reported acute infections or vaccinations. Only Caucasian adults living in Nashville, Tennessee, USA were represented among the donors. CD8 memory samples consisted of magnetically selected CD45RO+ cells combined with CCR7-negative CD45RA+ effector memory (TemRA) cells. Blood was obtained by leukapheresis, after which PBMCs were separated by Ficoll-Histopaque density gradient centrifugation and cryopreserved in liquid nitrogen vapor phase. Purity and quantity of every magnetically sorted T cell population were checked by analytical flow cytometry. Each sorted fraction had its genomic DNA isolated and then quantified by UV absorbance on a Nanodrop 2000c.

The sequencing sample was made of memory CD8+ T cells sorted from blood. Read against the paper, the sample's cell subset or site label means: CD45RO+ cells pooled with CCR7-negative TemRA cells. The sequence links TRBV28 to TRBJ2-2; TRBD2 might be the D gene, on 6 matching bases. This sequence was found in a man younger than 40 in good health. The CDR3 region reads CASSSGELNTGELFF. The DNA is TGTGCCAGCAGTTCGGGGGAGCTAAACACCGGGGAGCTGTTTTTT. Reference TRBV28 and TRBJ2-2 proteins supply the regions before and after the CDR3; the full variable domain is: DVKVTQSSRYLVKRTGEKVFLECVQDMDHENMFWYRQDPGLGLRLIYFSYDVKMKEKGDIPEGYSVSREKKERFSLILESASTNQTSMYLCASSSGELNTGELFFGEGSRLTVL.